These T cell receptor beta chains were read from a single sample in a study of cytomegalovirus exposure and HLA in healthy donors. Here immunoSEQ multiplex PCR was the method, and the copy in TCRdb shows in-frame clones only, minus some. The sample has 95,000 to 150,000 clones; roughly 80% are singletons. What was sequenced was PBMCs. The receptors were gathered from a female donor in good health and CMV-seronegative. The CDR3 runs from the conserved cysteine through the conserved F or W. A D gene is named only where the DNA matches it firmly. Part of the rows lack a size; the others show once, few, many or a class for expanded clones.

V gene	clone size	J gene	D gene	CDR3 DNA	CDR3 protein
TRBV5-4	-	TRBJ2-3	-	TGTGCCAGCAGCTTGGGAGCTAGCGTGGGCACAGATACGCAGTATTTT	CASSLGASVGTDTQYF
TRBV4-1	-	TRBJ1-2	TRBD1	TGCGCCAGCAGCCAACTCCTAAACCAGGGGGATGGCTACACCTTC	CASSQLLNQGDGYTF
TRBV28	-	TRBJ2-7	TRBD1	TGTGCCAGCAGTTTAGGGACAGGGGCTTACGAGCAGTACTTC	CASSLGTGAYEQYF
TRBV19	-	TRBJ2-7	TRBD1	TGTGCCAGTAGCACCGAAGGGGACAGGGGGCTTACCCGCTCCTACGAGCAGTACTTC	CASSTEGDRGLTRSYEQYF
TRBV6-6	once	TRBJ2-1	-	TGTGCCAGCAGTTACGGGGCGGGACGAACCTACAATGAGCAGTTCTTC	CASSYGAGRTYNEQFF
TRBV19	-	TRBJ2-5	-	TGTGCCAGCAGACTACAGGGGGGGGTAAGGGAGACCCAGTACTTC	CASRLQGGVRETQYF
TRBV7-9	-	TRBJ1-2	TRBD1	TGTGCCAGCAGCTGGACAGGGTTGGACTATGGCTACACCTTC	CASSWTGLDYGYTF
TRBV27	-	TRBJ2-1	-	TGTGCCAGCAGTTTATCGGCCACCCGGGCCTACAATGAGCAGTTCTTC	CASSLSATRAYNEQFF
TRBV4-1	-	TRBJ2-5	TRBD2	TGCGCCAGCAGCCAAGGTAGCGGGAAAGAGACCCAGTACTTC	CASSQGSGKETQYF
TRBV18	-	TRBJ1-5	-	TGTGCCAGCTCACGACGACAGGTTAGAGGTAATCAGCCCCAGCATTTT	CASSRRQVRGNQPQHF
TRBV7-9	-	TRBJ1-4	-	TGTGCCAGCAGCTTAGGAGCAGGGGTCAATGAAAAACTGTTTTTT	CASSLGAGVNEKLFF
TRBV12-5	-	TRBJ1-1	TRBD1	TGTGCTAGTGGTTTGGTACTCGGTAAAGAGACAGGGGGCACTGAAGCTTTCTTT	CASGLVLGKETGGTEAFF
TRBV11-2	-	TRBJ2-3	TRBD2	TGTGCCAGCAGCTTATTGGGTGGCGGGGGGCCCACAGATACGCAGTATTTT	CASSLLGGGGPTDTQYF
TRBV18	-	TRBJ1-3	-	TGTGCCAGCTCACCATCACAAGGGGGTTATGGAAACACCATATATTTT	CASSPSQGGYGNTIYF
TRBV7-9	-	TRBJ2-1	TRBD2	TGTGCCAGCGGGACTAGCGGATACAATGAGCAGTTCTTC	CASGTSGYNEQFF
TRBV7-9	few	TRBJ1-4	-	TGTGCCAGCAGCTTAGCGCCCCCCGGAGCAACTAATGAAAAACTGTTTTTT	CASSLAPPGATNEKLFF
TRBV28	-	TRBJ1-1	-	TGTGCCAGCAGTTTATCTAGGGGAGGGTTGAGAGCTTTCTTT	CASSLSRGGLRAFF
TRBV7-9	-	TRBJ2-3	-	TGTTCCAGCAGCCCACCTAGCGTTAGCACAGATACGCAGTATTTT	CSSSPPSVSTDTQYF
TRBV6-5	-	TRBJ2-7	-	TGTGCCAGCAGGGACGAACAGGAATGGGGTTACTTC	CASRDEQEWGYF
TRBV7-9	once	TRBJ1-6	TRBD1	TGTGCCAGCAGCTTAGCTCTCGGACAGGGTAGAAATTCACCCCTCCACTTT	CASSLALGQGRNSPLHF
TRBV5-6	-	TRBJ2-7	-	TGTGCCAGCAGCGCCCCCTGGGACATCCGCTCCTACGAGCAGTACTTC	CASSAPWDIRSYEQYF
TRBV6-4	-	TRBJ2-1	TRBD2	TGTGCCAGCACAGGACTAGCGGCCAACAATGAGCAGTTCTTC	CASTGLAANNEQFF
TRBV6-1	-	TRBJ1-6	-	TGTGCCAGCAGTGATGACAGGAGCTCCTATAATTCACCCCTCCACTTT	CASSDDRSSYNSPLHF
TRBV6-1	-	TRBJ1-4	TRBD1	TGTGCCAGCAGTGTTCGGGTCGGGACAGGGAATGAAAAACTGTTTTTT	CASSVRVGTGNEKLFF
TRBV6-1	few	TRBJ1-1	-	TGTGCCAGCACGGCCCCCGTGGGAGGGGACGCTGAAGCTTTCTTT	CASTAPVGGDAEAFF
TRBV6-5	-	TRBJ2-3	TRBD1	TGTGCCAGCAGTTACTCCGGACAGGGGGCCGGTACGCAGTATTTT	CASSYSGQGAGTQYF
TRBV7-8	-	TRBJ2-3	-	TGTGCCAGCAGCTTCTCCGTTGCAGATACGCAGTATTTT	CASSFSVADTQYF
TRBV18	few	TRBJ2-1	-	TGTGCCAGCTCACCAACTTTAGGACTCAGCGGACAAAGGGGGAAGTACAATGAGCAGTTCTTC	CASSPTLGLSGQRGKYNEQFF
TRBV7-9	-	TRBJ1-5	TRBD1	TGTTCCAGCAGCATAGACAGGGTCCAGCCCCAGCATTTT	CSSSIDRVQPQHF
TRBV7-3	once	TRBJ2-2	-	TGTGCCAGCAGCTGGAGCGGAGGGATCGGCGGGGAGCTGTTTTTT	CASSWSGGIGGELFF
TRBV7-9	-	TRBJ2-7	TRBD2	TGTGCCAGCAGCTTAGCTAGCGGGAGGGTTTACGAGCAGTACTTC	CASSLASGRVYEQYF
TRBV7-2	-	TRBJ2-3	TRBD1	TGTGCCAGCCAGGACAGGAGAAGCACAGATACGCAGTATTTT	CASQDRRSTDTQYF
TRBV6-1	-	TRBJ2-7	TRBD1	TGTGCCAGCAGTGGACAGGGGGCCTCCGAGCAGTACTTC	CASSGQGASEQYF
TRBV19	-	TRBJ1-4	-	TGTGCCAGTACCCTTACCCCAGGTGAAAAACTGTTTTTT	CASTLTPGEKLFF
TRBV19	few	TRBJ1-2	TRBD1	TGTGCCAGTAGTATTGGACGTGGACAGGGTTGGGGCTACACCTTC	CASSIGRGQGWGYTF
TRBV10-1	-	TRBJ2-5	TRBD2	TGCGCCAGCAGTGCGAGGACTAGGCCCGAGACCCAGTACTTC	CASSARTRPETQYF
TRBV5-4	-	TRBJ2-7	-	TGTGCCAGCAGCCCCGGCACTTCTCGGATCGCACCTAGCTACGAGCAGTACTTC	CASSPGTSRIAPSYEQYF
TRBV28	-	TRBJ2-7	-	TGTGCCAGCAGATCCCCTGGACACGGTCTCTCCTACGAGCAGTACTTC	CASRSPGHGLSYEQYF
TRBV27	-	TRBJ2-4	-	TGTGCCAGCCGGGACATTCAGTACTTC	CASRDIQYF
TRBV11-2	-	TRBJ2-1	TRBD2	TGTGCCAGCAGCTTAGAACCACTAGCGGGGGGGTCTGCCGAGCAGTTCTTC	CASSLEPLAGGSAEQFF
TRBV10-2	-	TRBJ2-2	TRBD1	TGCGCCAGCAGAGGGACAGGGTCAAACACCGGGGAGCTGTTTTTT	CASRGTGSNTGELFF
TRBV30	-	TRBJ2-5	TRBD1	TGTGCCTGGACCGAGGGGACAGGGGCACAAGAGACCCAGTACTTC	CAWTEGTGAQETQYF
TRBV27	-	TRBJ1-5	-	TGTGCCAGCAGTCCGGACTACCGCAATCAGCCCCAGCATTTT	CASSPDYRNQPQHF
TRBV9	-	TRBJ1-6	-	TGTGCCAGCAGCGTAACCAGTGATAATTCACCCCTCCACTTT	CASSVTSDNSPLHF
TRBV5-4	-	TRBJ2-1	TRBD2	TGTGCCAGCAGCTTCCCCGGGACTAGCGGGACGTCATCCTACAATGAGCAGTTCTTC	CASSFPGTSGTSSYNEQFF
TRBV15	many	TRBJ1-1	-	TGTGCCACCAGCAGAGATTATCCACAGGAAACGTTTGGAGCTTTCTTT	CATSRDYPQETFGAFF
TRBV2	-	TRBJ1-2	-	TGTGCCAGCAGTGACCCACAGGGCTACTATGGCTACACCTTC	CASSDPQGYYGYTF
TRBV29-1	-	TRBJ2-7	TRBD1	TGCAGCGTCACCGGGACAGGGACGTACGAGCAGTACTTC	CSVTGTGTYEQYF
TRBV30	once	TRBJ1-2	TRBD1	TGTGCCTGGAGTGTGAAGGGGGCGCCTGGCTACACCTTC	CAWSVKGAPGYTF
TRBV25-1	-	TRBJ1-6	-	TGTGCCAGCAGTGAATACAGGGGATATAATTCACCCCTCCACTTT	CASSEYRGYNSPLHF
TRBV7-3	few	TRBJ1-1	-	TGTGCCAGCAGCTTCAAGAGGGTGGGCACTGAAGCTTTCTTT	CASSFKRVGTEAFF
TRBV18	-	TRBJ1-5	-	TGTGCCAGCTCACCACCGAGTAGCAATCAGCCCCAGCATTTT	CASSPPSSNQPQHF
TRBV19	-	TRBJ2-2	-	TGTGCCAGTAGTGCAGATTACACCGGGGAGCTGTTTTTT	CASSADYTGELFF
TRBV10-3	-	TRBJ2-1	TRBD2	TGTGCCATCCGAGGACTAGCGCACTACAATGAGCAGTTCTTC	CAIRGLAHYNEQFF
TRBV21-1	-	TRBJ1-5	-	TGTGCCAGCAAGTCGGGACACCAGAATCAGCCCCAGCATTTT	CASKSGHQNQPQHF
TRBV7-2	-	TRBJ1-2	-	TGTGCCAGCAATAAGGCGGGCTATGGCTACACCTTC	CASNKAGYGYTF
TRBV5-1	-	TRBJ2-7	TRBD2	TGCGCCAGCAGCTTTGTCGCTACTAGCGGGAGTCCCGAGCAGTACTTC	CASSFVATSGSPEQYF
TRBV5-1	-	TRBJ1-6	TRBD1	TGCGCCAGCAGCCCCGCGCTGACAGGGTTGGATTCACCCCTCCACTTT	CASSPALTGLDSPLHF